The 12 T cell receptor beta chains presented below share a single source sample, sequenced in a study of T-cell memory formation after mild COVID-19. Each CDR3 protein is one row after TCRdb ran MiXCR on the 5' RACE reads. The sample has some 410,000 distinct CDR3 sequences, 20% to 30% seen once. The sample was PBMCs or a T cell subset sorted from them (not recorded which). The origin of the receptors is an adult woman who had mild COVID-19 (a few samples of this study predate the infection). Cell type and time point are not known.

CDR3 residues: CASSQDRDSLSTDTQYF. CDR3 DNA: TGTGCCAGCAGCCAAGATCGTGATAGCCTTAGCACAGATACGCAGTATTTT. The chain carries TRBV3-1 and TRBJ2-3; no definite D call. With 0 bases removed from V and 0 bases from J, the gap between germline ends came to 13 bases. This CDR3 has 17 amino acids. Germline CDR1 is LGHDT and CDR2 is YNNKEL (reference sequence).

This chain connects TRBV3-1 to TRBJ1-1; TRBD1 matches at 9 bases. Germline CDR1 and CDR2: LGHDT and YNNKEL (reference sequence). Trimming took 4 bases from V and 4 from J; bases not matched to a gene: 1. CDR3 length: 13 amino acids. The CDR3 here is CASSRDRVTEAFF. For the CDR3, the DNA is TGTGCCAGCAGCCGGGACAGGGTCACTGAAGCTTTCTTT. The full variable domain, with the rest looked up from reference TRBV3-1 and TRBJ1-1, is DTAVSQTPKYLVTQMGNDKSIKCEQNLGHDTMYWYKQDSKKFLKIMFSYNNKELIINETVPNRFSPKSPDKAHLNLHINSLELGDSAVYFCASSRDRVTEAFFGQGTRLTVV.

This clonotype has more than one count but fewer than ten. V is TRBV4-2 and J is TRBJ2-1; 10 bases are shared with TRBD2. The J segment lost 2 bases and the V segment lost 2 bases, leaving 0 bases of the junction unmatched. There are 15 residues in the CDR3. CDR1 and CDR2 (germline): LGHNA, YNFKEQ. The CDR3 loop reads CASSQLAGAYNEQFF. CDR3 nucleotide sequence: TGTGCCAGCAGCCAACTAGCGGGAGCCTACAATGAGCAGTTCTTC.

This clonotype was detected a few times. The genes are TRBV12-3 or TRBV12-4 and TRBJ1-3; weak D call: TRBD1 (6 bases). The CDR3 sequence is 15 residues long. V lost 6 bases to trimming and J lost 0 bases, with 12 bases between them. CDR3: CASSRQENSGNTIYF. In nucleotides, the CDR3 is TGTGCCAGCAGCAGACAGGAAAACTCTGGAAACACCATATATTTT.

A few counts support this clonotype. The chain employs TRBV4-1 and TRBJ2-4, with D possibly matching TRBD1 (6 bases). The V gene lost 0 bases and the J gene lost 7 bases, with 16 bases spanning the gap. The CDR3 has 16 amino acids. Per germline, CDR1 MGHRA and CDR2 YSYEKL. This chain's CDR3 is CASSQDWGPGSNIQYF. The CDR3 region has the DNA TGCGCCAGCAGCCAAGATTGGGGGCCTGGGTCGAACATTCAGTACTTC.

The chain has TRBV6-5 and TRBJ2-7; 9 bases fit TRBD1. Losses at the gene ends were 6 bases for V and 3 bases for J; bases not matched to a gene: 6. This CDR3 is 14 amino acids long. Germline loops: CDR1 MNHEY, CDR2 SVGAGI. The CDR3 DNA sequence: TGTGCCAGCAGCAGAGGACAGGGGATCTACGAGCAGTACTTC. Translation: CASSRGQGIYEQYF.

This chain connects TRBV15 to TRBJ2-7, with D perhaps given as TRBD1 or TRBD2 (6 bases each). V was clipped by 8 bases and J by 3 bases, with 17 bases between them. The germline V gene encodes CDR1 LNHNV and CDR2 YYDKDF (reference sequence). The CDR3 loop spans 14 amino acids. The CDR3 sequence is CATWYGGAFYEQYF. CDR3 sequence (DNA): TGTGCCACCTGGTACGGGGGCGCGTTCTACGAGCAGTACTTC.

V usage is TRBV6-4 and J usage is TRBJ2-1; a possible D gene is TRBD2 (5 bases). The CDR3 is made up of 14 amino acids. Trimming shortened V by 2 bases and J by 5 bases, and 10 bases separated the two germline ends. From germline, CDR1 is MRHNA and CDR2 SNTAGT. This chain's CDR3 is CASSDGERNNEQFF. As DNA, the CDR3 is TGTGCCAGCAGTGACGGGGAGCGGAACAATGAGCAGTTCTTC.

This clonotype showed up just a few times. The chain is built from TRBV29-1 and TRBJ2-7; TRBD2 is a possible D gene (5 bases). In germline, CDR1 is SQVTM, CDR2 ANQGSEA. V lost 4 bases and J lost 0, with 13 bases in between. The CDR3 consists of 14 residues. The CDR3: CSVVVRESSYEQYF. The CDR3 region has the DNA TGCAGCGTTGTGGTAAGGGAGTCCTCCTACGAGCAGTACTTC.

The V and J genes are TRBV13 and TRBJ2-2, with D unresolved. With 5 bases removed from V and 7 bases from J, the gap between germline ends came to 8 bases. The CDR3 has 12 residues. Germline-derived CDR1 and CDR2 are PRHDT and FYEKMQ (reference sequence). The CDR3 DNA is TGTGCCAGCAGCCCCACAGTCGGGGAGCTGTTTTTT. It specifies CASSPTVGELFF.

Here the CDR3 reads CASSSQGAAGYTF. The CDR3 nucleotides read TGTGCCAGCAGCTCGCAGGGGGCGGCTGGCTACACCTTC. The chain has TRBV6-6 and TRBJ1-2, with 8 bases lining up with TRBD1. The V segment lost 6 bases and the J segment 7 bases; nucleotides outside the gene matches: 7. This CDR3 has 13 residues. Germline CDR1 MNHNY, CDR2 SVGAGI (reference sequence).

The chain joins TRBV12-3 or TRBV12-4 to TRBJ1-2, with D tentatively TRBD1 (5 bases). This CDR3 contains 13 residues. Trimming pared 3 bases from V and 4 bases from J, leaving 9 bases between. The CDR3 region has the DNA TGTGCCAGCAGTTTTCAGGGCCCCTATGGCTACACCTTC. This codes for CASSFQGPYGYTF.